The 28 T cell receptor beta chains presented below share a single source sample, sequenced in a study of T cell changes during pregnancy in multiple sclerosis. TCRdb keeps only in-frame clones here, not all; method: immunoSEQ multiplex PCR. The sample includes roughly 57,000 clones, approximately 94% seen only once; the top ten take about 2.5%. The sequencing here drew on CD8+ T cells from peripheral blood mononuclear cells, taken after pregnancy. All receptors come from a female donor with multiple sclerosis, enrolled in a pregnancy study.

The chain joins TRBV7-9 to TRBJ2-7; perhaps TRBD1 as D (6 bases). This CDR3 region has 15 residues. With 7 bases removed from V and 6 bases from J, the gap between germline ends came to 22 bases. Germline lookup yields CDR1 SEHNR and CDR2 FQNEAQ (reference sequence). The CDR3 sequence is CASTDRGGLLSEQYF. Here the CDR3 DNA reads TGTGCCAGCACCGACCGTGGGGGCCTCCTTAGCGAGCAGTACTTC.

This chain links TRBV15 with TRBJ2-2; D uncertain. The V end lost 4 bases, the J end lost 6 bases, and 12 bases lay between the germline ends. The V gene's germline CDR1 is LNHNV and CDR2 YYDKDF (reference sequence). This CDR3 is built from 14 residues. CDR3 amino acids: CATSILGVSGELFF. The CDR3 DNA sequence: TGTGCCACCAGCATCCTAGGAGTTTCCGGGGAGCTGTTTTTT. Full variable domain (rest looked up from reference TRBV15 and TRBJ2-2): DAMVIQNPRYQVTQFGKPVTLSCSQTLNHNVMYWYQQKSSQAPKLLFHYYDKDFNNEADTPDNFQSRRPNTSFCFLDIRSPGLGDTAMYLCATSILGVSGELFFGEGSRLTVL.

The J gene is TRBJ2-7, the V gene TRBV6-4; D remains ambiguous. This CDR3 has 10 residues. Trimming pared 6 bases from V and 6 bases from J, leaving 6 bases between. The germline gives CDR1 MRHNA, CDR2 SNTAGT. In DNA, the CDR3 is TGTGCCAGCAGCCCTCTCGAGCAGTACTTC. Translation: CASSPLEQYF.

This chain connects TRBV15 to TRBJ2-1; 7 bases fit TRBD2. Germline CDR1 and CDR2: LNHNV and YYDKDF (reference sequence). This CDR3 is 15 amino acids long. V dropped 6 bases and J dropped 7; count of bases not matched to a gene: 12. Here the CDR3 reads CATRSSGFSRNEQFF. CDR3 sequence (DNA): TGTGCCACCAGGTCTAGCGGTTTCTCTAGGAATGAGCAGTTCTTC. The full variable domain, in which reference TRBV15 and TRBJ2-1 provide the parts outside the CDR3, is DAMVIQNPRYQVTQFGKPVTLSCSQTLNHNVMYWYQQKSSQAPKLLFHYYDKDFNNEADTPDNFQSRRPNTSFCFLDIRSPGLGDTAMYLCATRSSGFSRNEQFFGPGTRLTVL.

The chain employs TRBV6-4 and TRBJ2-1; tentative D call: TRBD1 (6 bases). V gave up 4 bases and J gave up 6 bases, with 13 bases separating them. The CDR3 consists of 14 residues. The V gene's germline CDR1 is MRHNA and CDR2 SNTAGT. The chain's CDR3 is CASSADSNLNEQFF. The CDR3 DNA follows: TGTGCCAGCAGTGCGGACAGTAACCTCAATGAGCAGTTCTTC.

The gene calls are TRBV7-8 and TRBJ2-3, with 9 positions matching TRBD2. V shed 1 base and J 2 bases; nucleotides not matched to a gene: 4. The CDR3 is 16 amino acids. Germline V gene lookup returns CDR1 SGHVS and CDR2 FQNEAQ. This CDR3 reads CASSLGLAEITDTQYF. The CDR3 nucleotides read TGTGCCAGCAGCTTAGGACTAGCGGAGATCACAGATACGCAGTATTTT.

V is TRBV13 and J is TRBJ2-1; 8 bases are shared with TRBD1. J lost 2 bases, V lost 5 bases, and 8 bases had no gene match. The CDR3 totals 16 residues. Germline-derived CDR1 and CDR2 are PRHDT and FYEKMQ (reference sequence). The CDR3 DNA follows: TGTGCCAGCAGCCCCCGGGACAGGTTCCCCTACAATGAGCAGTTCTTC. It encodes CASSPRDRFPYNEQFF.

The V call is TRBV13, the J call TRBJ2-2; TRBD2 aligns across 10 bases. Germline V lookup: CDR1 PRHDT, CDR2 FYEKMQ (reference sequence). Trimming at V came to 6 bases and at J to 1 base, leaving 5 bases not matched to a gene. This CDR3 is 16 amino acids long. The DNA of the CDR3 is TGTGCCAGCAGTTTCCTAGCGGGGGTGAACACCGGGGAGCTGTTTTTT. It specifies CASSFLAGVNTGELFF.

The chain links TRBV30 to TRBJ1-1; D gene uncertain. V was shortened by 2 bases and J by 0 bases, with 4 bases between the two germline ends. Per germline, CDR1 GTSNPN and CDR2 SVGIG (reference sequence). The CDR3 runs 12 residues. The CDR3 DNA reads TGTGCCTGGAGTCTACTGAACACTGAAGCTTTCTTT. It yields the protein CAWSLLNTEAFF. Variable domain in full (rest from reference TRBV30 and TRBJ1-1): SQTIHQWPATLVQPVGSPLSLECTVEGTSNPNLYWYRQAAGRGLQLLFYSVGIGQISSEVPQNLSASRPQDRQFILSSKKLLLSDSGFYLCAWSLLNTEAFFGQGTRLTVV.

In DNA form, the CDR3 reads TGCGCCAGCAGCTTGGAAGGCGCCAGCGGGCCGAGCTCCTACAATGAGCAGTTCTTC. Its protein is CASSLEGASGPSSYNEQFF. The chain combines TRBV5-1 with TRBJ2-1; D perhaps matches TRBD2 (6 bases). The CDR3 totals 19 residues. Germline values: CDR1 SGHRS, CDR2 YFSETQ. Trimming stripped 0 bases from V and 0 bases from J, with 19 bases between.

The chain couples TRBV25-1 to TRBJ2-7, with D possibly TRBD2 on 5 matching bases. Germline loops: CDR1 MGHDK, CDR2 SYGVNS. This CDR3 has 17 amino acids. The germline V and J ends were trimmed by 5 bases and 2 bases, with 22 bases remaining between them. In DNA, the CDR3 is TGTGCCAGCAGTACCTCGGGGTGGGCGGAATCAACCTACGAGCAGTACTTC. Amino acid sequence: CASSTSGWAESTYEQYF.

In regard to this clone: Other DNA sequences within the sample encode an identical CDR3. V and J are TRBV19 and TRBJ2-1; maybe TRBD2 (5 bases). With 5 bases removed from V and 4 bases from J, the gap between germline ends came to 9 bases. CDR1 and CDR2 from the germline V gene are LNHDA and SQIVND (reference sequence). The CDR3 length is 13 residues. This CDR3 is CASSPTIYNEQFF. The CDR3 DNA reads as TGTGCCAGTAGTCCGACTATTTACAATGAGCAGTTCTTC.

This chain uses TRBV5-1 with TRBJ1-1; TRBD1 matches at 9 bases. Germline V gives CDR1 SGHRS, CDR2 YFSETQ. This CDR3 has 13 amino acids. The junction had 6 bases not matched to a gene; V was cut back by 4 bases and J by 8 bases. The CDR3 coding sequence is TGCGCCAGCAGCGGACAGGGGAAGTCCGAAGCTTTCTTT. Translating gives CASSGQGKSEAFF.

J is TRBJ2-1 and V is TRBV2, with 14 bases fitting TRBD2. The V segment lost 6 bases and the J segment 3 bases; nucleotides outside the gene matches: 1. CDR1 and CDR2 from the germline V gene are SNHLY and FYNNEI. This CDR3 contains 15 residues. CDR3 loop: CASSGLAGGYNEQFF. The CDR3 DNA sequence: TGTGCCAGCAGCGGACTAGCGGGAGGCTACAATGAGCAGTTCTTC. The variable domain in full, with the rest retrieved from reference TRBV2 and TRBJ2-1, is EPEVTQTPSHQVTQMGQEVILRCVPISNHLYFYWYRQILGQKVEFLVSFYNNEISEKSEIFDDQFSVERPDGSNFTLKIRSTKLEDSAMYFCASSGLAGGYNEQFFGPGTRLTVL.

The V call is TRBV2, the J call TRBJ2-1; D might be TRBD2 (6 bases). Trimming cost V 7 bases and J 3 bases, with 13 bases left between them. Germline CDR1 is SNHLY and CDR2 is FYNNEI. This CDR3 has 14 residues. The CDR3 sequence is CASIGWDFYNEQFF. CDR3 DNA: TGTGCCAGCATAGGGTGGGACTTCTACAATGAGCAGTTCTTC.

The CDR3 DNA reads TGTGCTAGTGGTTTGGTAATCTCCAGGATGGCAAATGAGCAGTTCTTC. Protein: CASGLVISRMANEQFF. V usage is TRBV12-5 and J usage is TRBJ2-1; unclear D gene. Per the germline V gene, CDR1 is LGHNT and CDR2 is FRNRAP. V lost 0 bases, J lost 7 bases, and 16 bases lay in between. CDR3 length: 16 residues. Filled out from reference TRBV12-5 and TRBJ2-1, the complete variable domain reads DARVTQTPRHKVTEMGQEVTMRCQPILGHNTVFWYRQTMMQGLELLAYFRNRAPLDDSGMPKDRFSAEMPDATLATLKIQPSEPRDSAVYFCASGLVISRMANEQFFGPGTRLTVL.

V is TRBV14 and J is TRBJ1-1; TRBD1 is a possible D gene (5 bases). The germline V gene encodes CDR1 SGHDN and CDR2 FVKESK. CDR3 size: 13 residues. Deletions cut 4 bases from V and 5 bases from J, with 11 bases between. The CDR3 DNA reads as TGTGCCAGCAGCCTAGCAGGGAAGACTGAAGCTTTCTTT. Amino acids: CASSLAGKTEAFF.

Here the CDR3 DNA reads TGCGCCAGCAGTCCCGGACAGGGGGCCCACGAGCAGTACTTC. This gives the protein CASSPGQGAHEQYF. The chain carries TRBV10-2 and TRBJ2-7; 11 bases are shared with TRBD1. V lost 5 bases, J lost 5 bases, and 5 bases stayed unmatched. Per the germline V gene, CDR1 is WSHSY and CDR2 is SAAADI. The CDR3 has 14 amino acids.

The V call is TRBV30, the J call TRBJ2-7; a weak D match, TRBD1 (6 bases). The CDR3 runs 12 residues. Germline V CDR1 and CDR2: GTSNPN, SVGIG (reference sequence). V gave up 3 bases and J gave up 6 bases, with 12 bases separating them. CDR3 region: CAWSLMDSEQYF. The CDR3 bases are TGTGCCTGGAGCCTAATGGACAGCGAGCAGTACTTC.

The CDR3: CACGVGPNPSSYNEQFF. DNA of the CDR3: TGCGCTTGCGGGGTGGGTCCCAACCCAAGCTCCTACAATGAGCAGTTCTTC. V gene TRBV5-1 combines with J gene TRBJ2-1, with D tentatively TRBD2 (6 bases). The CDR3 has 17 residues. Per the germline V gene, CDR1 is SGHRS and CDR2 is YFSETQ.

This clone was counted once. The gene calls are TRBV6-1 and TRBJ1-5; 8 nucleotides match TRBD1. The germline V gene has CDR1 MNHNS and CDR2 SASEGT. The V segment lost 6 bases and the J segment 4 bases; nucleotides outside the gene matches: 2. This CDR3 has 13 amino acids. CDR3 residues: CASRGDRNQPQHF. CDR3 sequence (DNA): TGTGCCAGCAGGGGGGACAGGAATCAGCCCCAGCATTTT.

The sample holds one count of this clone. The genes are TRBV27 and TRBJ1-5; tentatively, D is TRBD1 (5 bases). The CDR3 runs 14 residues. Per the germline V gene, CDR1 is MNHEY and CDR2 is SMNVEV (reference sequence). V was pared by 3 bases and J by 1 base, with 7 bases between. CDR3 in amino acids: CASSLRGSNQPQHF. For the CDR3, the DNA is TGTGCCAGCAGTTTGCGGGGGAGCAATCAGCCCCAGCATTTT.

V usage is TRBV4-3 and J usage is TRBJ2-1; 12 bases agree with TRBD2. The CDR3 length is 17 residues. After removal of 3 bases from V and 10 bases from J, the junction contained 13 bases not matched to a gene. Germline CDR1 is LGHNA and CDR2 is YSLEER. The CDR3 is CASSHPGLAGEGREQFF. CDR3 in DNA: TGCGCCAGCAGCCACCCGGGACTAGCGGGTGAGGGGAGGGAGCAGTTCTTC.

The chain's CDR3 is CASSLGPDRSSTDTQYF. In DNA form, the CDR3 reads TGTGCCAGCAGCTTGGGACCCGACAGGTCTAGCACAGATACGCAGTATTTT. The chain has TRBV5-6 and TRBJ2-3; D perhaps matches TRBD1 (6 bases). From germline, CDR1 is SGHDT and CDR2 YYEEEE. This CDR3 has 17 amino acids. V lost 0 bases and J lost 0, with 14 bases in between.

This clone was recorded once. The V call is TRBV9, the J call TRBJ2-1, with D perhaps TRBD2 (6 bases). The V gene lost 4 bases and the J gene lost 1 base, with 15 bases spanning the gap. In germline, CDR1 is SGDLS, CDR2 YYNGEE. The CDR3 sequence is 16 residues long. CDR3: CASSPLPGESYNEQFF. CDR3 in DNA: TGTGCCAGCAGCCCGCTACCGGGGGAATCCTACAATGAGCAGTTCTTC.

The chain uses TRBV5-1 and TRBJ2-7, with TRBD2 as a possible D gene (6 bases). This CDR3 spans 14 amino acids. With 2 bases removed from V and 2 bases from J, the gap between germline ends came to 11 bases. The germline V gene encodes CDR1 SGHRS and CDR2 YFSETQ. The CDR3 reads CASSFAGPTYEQYF. CDR3 DNA: TGCGCCAGCAGCTTCGCGGGACCGACCTACGAGCAGTACTTC.

CDR3 coding DNA: TGTGCCAGCAGCCATTGGACTAAAGAGACCCAGTACTTC. Amino acid sequence: CASSHWTKETQYF. The chain is built from TRBV14 and TRBJ2-5; D possibly corresponds to TRBD2 (6 bases). CDR3 size: 13 residues. Germline CDR1 and CDR2: SGHDN and FVKESK. The V end lost 3 bases, the J end lost 3 bases, and 8 bases lay between the germline ends.

The V and J genes are TRBV15 and TRBJ1-2; D is uncertain. Germline V lookup: CDR1 LNHNV, CDR2 YYDKDF (reference sequence). The CDR3 has 14 amino acids. Trimming took off 5 bases at V and 4 bases at J, with 14 bases between the two ends. The CDR3 is CATSSTRVPYGYTF. As DNA, the CDR3 is TGTGCCACCAGCTCCACGAGGGTCCCCTATGGCTACACCTTC.